This T cell receptor beta chain comes out of a study of control samples from healthy donors and cancer patients. The germline CDR1 and CDR2 sequences are LGHDT and YNNKEL (reference sequence). V lost 2 bases to trimming and J lost 8 bases, with 18 bases between them. The CDR3 has 16 amino acids. TCRdb's table, derived via immunoSEQ multiplex PCR, lists solely in-frame clones and lacks some. The table records about 140,000 clones, 85% to 95% of them present only once. The TCR comes from a man in his forties or fifties in good health. The chain carries TRBV3-1 (or the pseudogene TRBV3-2) and TRBJ2-2; D remains unclear. The sequenced sample was blood. The CDR3 DNA follows: TGTGCCAGCAGCCAAATTTTACGAAGGGCCGGAGGGGAGCTGTTTTTT. The encoded protein is CASSQILRRAGGELFF.